This T cell receptor (beta chain) was found in a study of T cell responses to AZD1222 COVID-19 vaccine (dated by TCRdb to the early 2020s). Study-level background: AZD1222 recipients whose second dose came at about 4 weeks and those whose second dose came at about 12 weeks were combined into one group, since spike-specific TCR depth and breadth did not differ between the two schedules. TCR sequencing covered 233 trial participants: 200 to 220 given two doses of AZD1222 and 26 given two doses of MenACWY control vaccine. Trial participants were enrolled by age into subgroups of 18-55, 56-69 and 70-plus years, and about 150, 27 and 61 TCR-sequenced participants, respectively, were included in these subgroups. Study-level results and caveats: In the small 56-69-year group, the increase in depth fell short of significance, most likely because of low power. Participants were mostly white British, with more females than males. The authors suggested clonal diversity may have been underestimated. Because no day 14 peak-response samples were available, repertoires were characterized only after the peak T cell response. After two AZD1222 doses, both the breadth and the depth of spike-specific TCRs were significantly higher than at day 0 and than in MenACWY recipients. Vaccine-associated CD4 TCRs spanned the whole spike protein, with dominant responses in regions 160-218 and 743-854. Conclusions about previously exposed vaccinees are limited because only six or seven AZD1222 recipients were SARS-CoV-2 seropositive at baseline. Epitopes outside the regions mutated in the B.1.351 and B.1.1.7 variants were reportedly recognized by nearly half of the unique spike-specific TCRs.

With respect to this clone: What this receptor recognizes is not known. There are no base qualities to consult, and no much larger clone falls within one base.

The CDR3 sequence holds 15 residues, the cysteine and phenylalanine included. The kept DNA is CDR3 alone, 45 bases in frame from the first base. As encoded in the germline V gene (reference sequence), CDR1 is MNHEY while CDR2 is SMNVEV. V ends up 5 bases short and J 3 bases short, with an unmatched junction base count of 6. The time point label, read with the paper, signifies: baseline before first vaccination. Samples from vaccinated people were obtained from the UK trials COV001 and COV002, which included a single-blind randomized controlled phase 2/3 trial of AZD1222 (ChAdOx1 nCoV-19) in healthy adults. For TCRbeta chain sequencing, PBMC samples from trial participants were taken at day 0 and at day 28 after the second dose. The CDR3 regions of human TCRbeta chains were analyzed by immunosequencing. Turning to the authors' computational methods: Repertoire TCRs were matched against a reference library of SARS-CoV-2-specific TCRs generated with the MIRA antigen-specificity platform. Breadth was defined as the fraction of unique TCRs that were SARS-CoV-2-associated, and depth was defined as the fraction of total T cells that were SARS-CoV-2-associated. Each spike-specific TCR was assigned to its reactive spike region and to a CD4 or CD8 class using the MIRA data. Log10-transformed breadth and depth values were compared by one-way ANOVA with Sidak's multiple comparisons tests. TCRdb carries this immuneACCESS record with in-frame sequences only. Its versions omit some clonotypes, under half of them owing to an unresolved V gene in the studies checked, with the rest unexplained. The V and J calls and clone size come from that table; D and trimming were worked out from the DNA. The sample includes about 100,000 clones, with around nine tenths observed a single time. The leading ten clones occupy 1.7% of the sample.

The clonotype originates from an adult in good health. This chain is built from TRBV27 and TRBJ2-5, and TRBD1 matches 10 of the central bases. The source material was peripheral blood, sampled on day 0 of AZD1222 vaccination. CDR3 sequence: CASSTPGTGEETQYF. The nucleotide sequence is given as TGTGCCAGCAGTACTCCCGGGACAGGGGAAGAGACCCAGTACTTC.